This T cell receptor beta chain was sequenced during a study of blood T cell repertoires in COVID-19 (dated by TCRdb to the early 2020s). A note on the overall study: Samples covering the acute and convalescent phases of COVID-19 were provided by collaborators in the United States, Italy and Spain. The repertoires were released in a freely available public database intended as a resource for research on the immune response to SARS-CoV-2. Where available, HLA class I and class II types were obtained from metadata supplied by the sample provider rather than from assay-based typing. The samples were drawn from the first 160 participants of the ongoing ImmuneRACE study and from 1,254 subjects provided by 6 global collaborators. The dataset comprised deeply sampled blood TCRbeta repertoires from subjects exposed to, actively infected with, or recovered from COVID-19. The material from the prospective study consisted of cDNA or gDNA derived from T cells, B-cell-depleted T cells, or PBMCs. A de-identified subject ID, COVID-19 status, age in years and sex were almost always included in the sample metadata. Summary of the overall study and its limitations: The amount of clinical and demographic metadata varied by source and participant and was provided uncurated.

CDR1 and CDR2 (SGHAT, FQNNGV) derive from the germline V gene. From the cysteine up to the phenylalanine, the CDR3 has a length of 15 residues. Just the 45-base CDR3 DNA is kept, in frame starting at base 1. Trimming removed 4 bases from V and 9 bases from J; the gene matches leave 11 bases unexplained. TCRbeta CDR3 regions were amplified from genomic DNA using the immunoSEQ Assay, a bias-controlled multiplex PCR. In the original analysis: The number of nucleated cells in each sample was estimated by amplification of reference gene primers within the assay. To quantify the absolute abundance of each unique TCRbeta CDR3 rearrangement, sequence reads were collapsed and filtered. For each sample, productive Simpson clonality was calculated by taking the square root of Simpson's diversity index across productive rearrangements. This is the immuneACCESS table as TCRdb keeps it, with only in-frame sequences that have V and J called. A part of the clones is gone; compared with another copy, unresolved V genes explain less than half, and the rest is unexplained. The DNA gave D and trimming, while V, J and clone size come from that table. This sample holds 100,000 to 150,000 clones; more than 75% were observed only once. The ten largest clonotypes hold more than 25% of the sample.

Collaborating institutions collected whole blood in K2EDTA tubes following their own protocols. For TCRbeta analysis, collaborators shipped samples as frozen whole blood, isolated PBMCs, or DNA extracted from either of those sample types. Regarding this clone: The clone's antigen remains unknown. Per-base quality was not reported, and no clone a single base away is much larger than it.

Sample: peripheral blood. The sequence joins TRBV11-2 to TRBJ2-5, with 10 bases aligning to TRBD2. This TCR was recovered from a woman between 70 and 85 years old with acute or convalescent COVID-19. The sequenced DNA is TGTGCCAGCAGCTCTCTAGCGGGGGCCCCTCTGGCCCAGTACTTC. Its translation reads: CASSSLAGAPLAQYF.